Each of the 27 T cell receptor beta chains below was sequenced from the same sample in a study of persistence of HIV-infected CD4 T cells. Anti-CD3/anti-CD28 beads served as a nonspecific positive control stimulus. Sorting of responding CD4+ T cells relied on upregulated CD40 ligand together with CD69. The antigens for these receptors are not known. Sequencing used immunoSEQ version 4 in survey mode. The protocol was immunoSEQ multiplex PCR, while the TCRdb copy is restricted to in-frame clones and leaves out a portion. Counted here are roughly 43,000 clones, approximately 88% occurring once; the ten biggest clones make up around 0.92%. The sample consisted of CD4+ T cells sorted from PBMCs after approximately 20-hour stimulation, taken from a patient who received antiretroviral therapy. The receptors were gathered from an adult man with HIV who was CMV-seropositive.

The chain employs TRBV10-2 and TRBJ1-5; 7 nucleotides match TRBD1. Trimming removed 2 bases from V and 4 bases from J; junction bases left unmatched: 11. The CDR3 covers 17 residues. The germline V gene encodes CDR1 WSHSY and CDR2 SAAADI. The CDR3 DNA sequence: TGCGCCAGCAGTGAGCCTACCGGGGACAGCCTAAATCAGCCCCAGCATTTT. It specifies CASSEPTGDSLNQPQHF.

The rearrangement links TRBV27 to TRBJ1-6; D uncertain. Trimming shortened V by 3 bases and J by 13 bases, and 16 bases separated the two germline ends. CDR1 is MNHEY, CDR2 SMNVEV, per germline (reference sequence). The CDR3 runs to 14 residues. The CDR3 region is CASSFEGSKIPLHF. Written as DNA, the CDR3 is TGTGCCAGCAGTTTTGAGGGCTCTAAGATCCCCCTCCACTTT.

The chain carries TRBV6-5 and TRBJ1-3, with D possibly being TRBD1 (5 bases). The CDR3 covers 15 residues. Germline assignment: CDR1 MNHEY and CDR2 SVGAGI. Trimming stripped 7 bases from V and 0 bases from J, with 13 bases between. This CDR3 is CASTDQGFSGNTIYF. The DNA of the CDR3 is TGTGCCAGCACGGATCAGGGATTCTCTGGAAACACCATATATTTT.

The V and J genes are TRBV14 and TRBJ1-1, with no clear D. V dropped 0 bases and J dropped 11 bases, with 13 bases sitting between them. The CDR3 loop spans 13 amino acids. Germline V CDR1 and CDR2: SGHDN, FVKESK. The CDR3 is CASSQDVETPAFF. The CDR3 bases are TGTGCCAGCAGCCAAGACGTGGAGACCCCGGCTTTCTTT.

V gene TRBV6-4 combines with J gene TRBJ2-1, with D perhaps TRBD1 or TRBD2 (6 bases each). The CDR3 totals 17 residues. The germline V and J ends were trimmed by 8 bases and 6 bases, with 26 bases remaining between them. Germline V gene data show CDR1 as MRHNA and CDR2 as SNTAGT. As DNA, the CDR3 is TGTGCCAGCTGCAAACTCCGGGGGCCTTTTATATTCAATGAGCAGTTCTTC. Its translation is CASCKLRGPFIFNEQFF.

The chain employs TRBV5-8 and TRBJ1-5, with D maybe TRBD1 (5 bases). The CDR3 has 13 residues. Germline-derived CDR1 and CDR2 are SGHTS and YDEGEE. V lost 1 base, J lost 5 bases, and 7 bases lay in between. As DNA, the CDR3 is TGTGCCAGCAGCTTGCTGGGGGATCAGCCCCAGCATTTT. Amino acids: CASSLLGDQPQHF.

This clone showed up just once. The V call is TRBV24-1, the J call TRBJ2-7; 10 bases are shared with TRBD1. The CDR3 covers 15 residues. Per germline, CDR1 KGHDR and CDR2 SFDVKD. J was trimmed by 5 bases and V by 3 bases; bases with no gene match: 6. The CDR3 is CATSDRGTGVDEQYF. The CDR3, as DNA: TGTGCCACCAGTGATCGAGGGACAGGGGTCGACGAGCAGTACTTC.

This clone was observed a single time. The chain carries TRBV4-1 and TRBJ1-5; D is uncertain. This CDR3 comprises 12 residues. V was shortened by 2 bases and J by 1 base, with 0 bases between the two germline ends. CDR1 and CDR2 (germline): MGHRA, YSYEKL. The CDR3 bases are TGCGCCAGCAGCCAAAGCAATCAGCCCCAGCATTTT. It yields the protein CASSQSNQPQHF.

The gene calls are TRBV20-1 and TRBJ1-6; D unclear. In germline, CDR1 is DFQATT, CDR2 SNEGSKA (reference sequence). This CDR3 spans 13 amino acids. V was pared by 3 bases and J by 9 bases, with 12 bases between. The CDR3 nucleotides read TGCAGTGCTAGTCGGCGGCAGCCTTCACCCCTCCACTTT. Its translation is CSASRRQPSPLHF.

The chain is built from TRBV11-3 and TRBJ2-4; 7 positions agree with TRBD1. Germline V gives CDR1 SGHNT, CDR2 YENEEA. Trimming removed 5 bases from V and 2 bases from J; junction bases left unmatched: 9. CDR3 size: 16 residues. The CDR3 nucleotides are TGTGCCAGCAGCCCTGGGACAGCAAGACCCAAAAACATTCAGTACTTC. It specifies CASSPGTARPKNIQYF.

The rearrangement uses TRBV3-1 (or the pseudogene TRBV3-2) and TRBJ2-4; 8 nucleotides match TRBD1. Germline CDR1 LGHDT, CDR2 YNNKEL (reference sequence). CDR3 length: 18 residues. The trim removed 4 bases at V and 1 base at J, leaving 12 bases unmatched. This CDR3 is CASSPLDGTGLAKNIQYF. The CDR3 region has the DNA TGTGCCAGCAGCCCCCTGGATGGGACAGGTCTGGCCAAAAACATTCAGTACTTC.

This sequence joins TRBV28 and TRBJ1-5; TRBD1 matches at 7 bases. Unmatched junction bases numbered 13, after V lost 5 bases and J lost 6 bases. The CDR3 loop spans 16 amino acids. Germline loops: CDR1 MDHEN, CDR2 SYDVKM. This chain's CDR3 is CASSPPGGRGGQPQHF. CDR3 in DNA: TGTGCCAGCAGTCCCCCAGGGGGAAGGGGCGGTCAGCCCCAGCATTTT. Drawing the rest from reference TRBV28 and TRBJ1-5, the complete variable domain is DVKVTQSSRYLVKRTGEKVFLECVQDMDHENMFWYRQDPGLGLRLIYFSYDVKMKEKGDIPEGYSVSREKKERFSLILESASTNQTSMYLCASSPPGGRGGQPQHFGDGTRLSIL.

The chain has TRBV5-5 and TRBJ2-1; 8 positions match TRBD1. This CDR3 spans 13 amino acids. V dropped 6 bases and J dropped 2; count of bases not matched to a gene: 1. Germline CDR1 SGHKS, CDR2 YYEKEE (reference sequence). This chain's CDR3 is CASTDRAYNEQFF. The CDR3 region has the DNA TGTGCCAGCACGGACAGGGCCTACAATGAGCAGTTCTTC. Together with reference TRBV5-5 and TRBJ2-1, the CDR3 gives the full variable domain: DAGVTQSPTHLIKTRGQQVTLRCSPISGHKSVSWYQQVLGQGPQFIFQYYEKEERGRGNFPDRFSARQFPNYSSELNVNALLLGDSALYLCASTDRAYNEQFFGPGTRLTVL.

The chain is built from TRBV10-1 and TRBJ1-2; D gene unclear. Per germline, CDR1 WNHNN and CDR2 SYGVQD (reference sequence). The CDR3 extends over 13 amino acids. V lost 6 bases and J 6 bases, leaving 14 bases between the germline ends. For the CDR3, the DNA is TGCGCCAGCAGCCCGGAGAGGGTGCATGGCTACACCTTC. This codes for CASSPERVHGYTF.

There are a few counts of this clone. The sample has other DNA sequences that encode this CDR3 too. CDR3 bases: TGTGCCAGTAAGGATAGCAATCAGCCCCAGCATTTT. This sequence encodes CASKDSNQPQHF. The chain employs TRBV19 and TRBJ1-5; D is ambiguous. The CDR3 runs 12 residues. Germline V lookup: CDR1 LNHDA, CDR2 SQIVND (reference sequence). Trimming shortened V by 7 bases and J by 0 bases, and 4 bases separated the two germline ends.

The chain couples TRBV19 to TRBJ2-3, with TRBD1 as a possible D gene (6 bases). V was cut by 4 bases and J by 2 bases, with 10 bases left in between. This CDR3 is 14 amino acids long. Per germline, CDR1 LNHDA and CDR2 SQIVND (reference sequence). As DNA, the CDR3 is TGTGCCAGTAGTACGGACAGATACACAGATACGCAGTATTTT. Translation: CASSTDRYTDTQYF.

This chain uses TRBV30 with TRBJ1-6; no clear D gene. V lost 1 base, J lost 7 bases, and 17 bases lay in between. The CDR3 has 16 amino acids. Germline V gene sequence: CDR1 GTSNPN, CDR2 SVGIG (reference sequence). The DNA for the CDR3 is TGTGCCTGGAGTGCTCTCATCCGGCTGGGGAATTCACCCCTCCACTTT. Residues: CAWSALIRLGNSPLHF.

The chain uses TRBV28 and TRBJ1-6, with unresolved D. The V and J ends lost 5 bases and 5 bases respectively, with 13 bases between them. The CDR3 covers 15 residues. Per germline, CDR1 MDHEN and CDR2 SYDVKM. The DNA of the CDR3 is TGTGCCAGCAGTCTAGGCCCCAGAAATAATTCACCCCTCCACTTT. Protein sequence: CASSLGPRNNSPLHF.

This chain joins TRBV19 and TRBJ2-3, with D possibly matching TRBD1 (5 bases). Trimming shortened V by 3 bases and J by 1 base, and 17 bases separated the two germline ends. Germline-derived CDR1 and CDR2 are LNHDA and SQIVND (reference sequence). The CDR3 consists of 17 residues. The CDR3 loop reads CASSMKLGQGGTDTQYF. CDR3 DNA: TGTGCCAGTAGTATGAAGTTAGGGCAGGGTGGCACAGATACGCAGTATTTT.

The chain uses TRBV2 and TRBJ1-5, with 11 bases matching TRBD1. The ends lost 7 bases at V and 3 bases at J; junction bases unmatched: 5. The germline gives CDR1 SNHLY, CDR2 FYNNEI. The CDR3 has 15 amino acids. CDR3 protein: CASNKDRGLNQPQHF. CDR3 DNA sequence: TGTGCCAGCAACAAGGACAGGGGGCTCAATCAGCCCCAGCATTTT.

This rearrangement joins TRBV10-3 to TRBJ2-2; unclear D gene. V was clipped by 8 bases and J by 3 bases, with 10 bases between them. The CDR3 is 13 amino acids. From germline, CDR1 is ENHRY and CDR2 SYGVKD. The CDR3 loop reads CAIRPGYTGELFF. The CDR3 DNA reads TGTGCCATCCGACCAGGCTACACCGGGGAGCTGTTTTTT.

The chain links TRBV5-8 to TRBJ2-2, with 8 positions matching TRBD1. J was trimmed by 1 base and V by 7 bases; bases with no gene match: 3. The germline V gene encodes CDR1 SGHTS and CDR2 YDEGEE. The CDR3 is 14 amino acids. CDR3 in DNA: TGTGCCAGCTTAGGACAGGGGAACACCGGGGAGCTGTTTTTT. Amino acids: CASLGQGNTGELFF.

This sequence joins TRBV2 and TRBJ2-3; D perhaps matches TRBD2 (5 bases). Germline V lookup: CDR1 SNHLY, CDR2 FYNNEI. CDR3 length: 14 amino acids. V was trimmed by 7 bases and J by 2 bases, leaving 13 bases between them. Here the CDR3 DNA reads TGTGCCAGCACCCATTCTAGCTCCACAGATACGCAGTATTTT. Translating it yields CASTHSSSTDTQYF.

The V and J genes are TRBV7-3 and TRBJ1-1, with 7 bases aligning to TRBD1. The germline gives CDR1 SGHTA, CDR2 FQGTGA. V shed 6 bases and J 0 bases; nucleotides not matched to a gene: 4. The CDR3 runs 14 residues. CDR3 DNA sequence: TGTGCCAGCAGTAAGGGACAGATGAACACTGAAGCTTTCTTT. This translates into CASSKGQMNTEAFF.

V usage is TRBV28 and J usage is TRBJ1-1; D unresolved. With 2 bases removed from V and 1 base from J, the gap between germline ends came to 11 bases. Germline values: CDR1 MDHEN, CDR2 SYDVKM. This CDR3 contains 15 residues. DNA of the CDR3: TGTGCCAGCAGTTTAATAAGGTACGCGAACACTGAAGCTTTCTTT. Translation gives CASSLIRYANTEAFF.

This clone was seen just once. At one end, the junction sequence differs from germline, possibly due to a read error. The V and J genes are TRBV5-4 and TRBJ2-2; D is possibly TRBD1 (6 bases). The CDR3 consists of 13 residues. Germline V gene lookup returns CDR1 SGHNT and CDR2 YYREEE (reference sequence). CDR3 DNA sequence: TGTGCCAGCAGGGGGGCTAACACGGGGGAGCTGTTTTTT. It encodes CASRGANTGELFF.

On this clone itself: The same CDR3 arises from other DNA sequences in this sample as well. The chain has TRBV27 and TRBJ1-6; D call uncertain. The CDR3 contains 14 residues. In germline, CDR1 is MNHEY, CDR2 SMNVEV (reference sequence). Trimming took off 5 bases at V and 5 bases at J, with 10 bases between the two ends. CDR3 in DNA: TGTGCCAGCAGTCCCGGACGGGATAATTCACCCCTCCACTTT. Translated, it gives CASSPGRDNSPLHF.